What follows are 18 T cell receptor beta chains derived from one specimen sequenced in a study of CD8 T cells in ankylosing spondylitis. TCRdb independently ran MiXCR on the 5' RACE reads; one entry per CDR3 protein. The sample has 200,000 or so distinct CDR3 sequences, about 18% seen once; the top ten hold around 4%. Material: blood, either unsorted or a sorted T cell fraction (not recorded which). These receptors all stem from a male donor under 30 with ankylosing spondylitis or in good health (not recorded which).

This clonotype was found many times. The chain combines TRBV29-1 with TRBJ1-3; D perhaps matches TRBD1 (5 bases). This CDR3 has 12 amino acids. CDR1 and CDR2 from the germline V gene are SQVTM and ANQGSEA. Trimming removed 7 bases from V and 0 bases from J, with 7 bases in between. The CDR3 spells CSGTLSGNTIYF. The CDR3 DNA sequence: TGCAGCGGGACACTCTCTGGAAACACCATATATTTT.

This clonotype was detected many times. This sequence joins TRBV10-1 and TRBJ2-6; possibly TRBD2 for D (5 bases). Germline CDR1 is WNHNN and CDR2 is SYGVQD (reference sequence). The CDR3 runs 15 residues. Trimming removed 4 bases from V and 4 bases from J, with 11 bases in between. CDR3 DNA sequence: TGCGCCAGCAGTGGAGGGCGATACGGGGCCAACGTCCTGACTTTC. It encodes CASSGGRYGANVLTF.

This clonotype was counted ten times or more. V and J are TRBV12-5 and TRBJ1-5; 7 positions agree with TRBD1. CDR3 length: 15 residues. Trimming cost V 6 bases and J 7 bases; bases outside gene matches: 12. Germline V gives CDR1 LGHNT, CDR2 FRNRAP. This CDR3 reads CASGWTEQGYQPQHF. The DNA for the CDR3 is TGTGCTAGTGGCTGGACAGAACAGGGGTACCAGCCCCAGCATTTT.

This clonotype was seen many times. The chain is built from TRBV6-1 and TRBJ1-1; perhaps TRBD1 as D (6 bases). The CDR3 consists of 13 residues. The V gene's germline CDR1 is MNHNS and CDR2 SASEGT. Between the trimmed V and J ends, which lost 4 bases and 5 bases, there was a span of 11 bases. In DNA, the CDR3 is TGTGCCAGCAGTGTTACAGGGCGAACTGAAGCTTTCTTT. Translating it yields CASSVTGRTEAFF.

This clonotype was recorded many times. The chain joins TRBV27 to TRBJ2-1, with 11 bases aligning to TRBD2. Germline assignment: CDR1 MNHEY and CDR2 SMNVEV (reference sequence). The CDR3 is 17 amino acids. Losses at the gene ends were 2 bases for V and 0 bases for J; bases not matched to a gene: 3. CDR3: CASSLGTSGSSYNEQFF. The CDR3 region has the DNA TGTGCCAGCAGTTTAGGCACTAGCGGGAGCTCCTACAATGAGCAGTTCTTC.

The CDR3, as DNA: TGTGCCACCAGTGAGCCTACTAGCGGCACAGATACGCAGTATTTT. It encodes CATSEPTSGTDTQYF. The chain is built from TRBV24-1 and TRBJ2-3, with TRBD2 matching over 7 bases. Germline V CDR1 and CDR2: KGHDR, SFDVKD. This CDR3 comprises 15 residues. Trimming at V came to 4 bases and at J to 1 base, leaving 4 bases not matched to a gene.

This clonotype was recorded at least ten times. J is TRBJ2-2 and V is TRBV12-3 or TRBV12-4, with a weak D call TRBD2 (6 bases). Trimming took 4 bases from V and 6 from J, leaving 6 bases between them. The CDR3 consists of 12 residues. The DNA for the CDR3 is TGTGCCAGCAGTTCGGGAGCCGGGGAGCTGTTTTTT. It codes for CASSSGAGELFF.

This clonotype was seen at least ten times. The chain employs TRBV30 and TRBJ1-1; 8 bases fit TRBD1. Germline CDR1 GTSNPN, CDR2 SVGIG (reference sequence). CDR3 length equals 12 residues. V gave up 5 bases and J gave up 5 bases; unmatched junction bases: 4. The CDR3: CAWGRQGTEAFF. The CDR3 nucleotides are TGTGCCTGGGGACGACAGGGGACTGAAGCTTTCTTT.

This clonotype was detected ten times or more. The genes are TRBV19 and TRBJ2-3; 15 bases match TRBD2. V lost 4 bases, J lost 0 bases, and 5 bases stayed unmatched. Germline V CDR1 and CDR2: LNHDA, SQIVND (reference sequence). This CDR3 is built from 18 residues. The CDR3, as DNA: TGTGCCAGTAGTAGATGGGGGACTAGCGGGAGGAGCACAGATACGCAGTATTTT. This sequence encodes CASSRWGTSGRSTDTQYF.

This clonotype occurred many times. The chain links TRBV3-1 to TRBJ2-1; D remains ambiguous. This CDR3 is built from 18 residues. V shed 4 bases and J shed 1 base, with 20 bases lying between them. Germline V CDR1 and CDR2: LGHDT, YNNKEL (reference sequence). The chain's CDR3 is CASSPRLAGLHSYNEQFF. The CDR3 coding sequence is TGTGCCAGCAGCCCCCGACTTGCTGGCCTTCATTCCTACAATGAGCAGTTCTTC.

This clonotype was observed many times. This chain uses TRBV5-1 with TRBJ2-7; tentative D call: TRBD1 (6 bases). The CDR3 runs 14 residues. Germline V CDR1 and CDR2: SGHRS, YFSETQ. Trimming stripped 4 bases from V and 3 bases from J, with 14 bases between. The CDR3 is CASSPLTGSYEQYF. The CDR3 DNA sequence: TGCGCCAGCAGCCCCCTTACAGGGAGCTACGAGCAGTACTTC.

This clonotype was detected ten times or more. The chain carries TRBV24-1 and TRBJ2-5; D is possibly TRBD1 or TRBD2 (5 bases each). This CDR3 contains 13 residues. Germline V gene lookup returns CDR1 KGHDR and CDR2 SFDVKD. V was trimmed by 7 bases and J by 5 bases, leaving 13 bases between them. The CDR3 nucleotides are TGTGCCACCAGGGGGACGGCTGATGAGACCCAGTACTTC. Amino acids: CATRGTADETQYF.

This clonotype was found many times. The chain has TRBV3-1 and TRBJ1-1, with a possible D match to TRBD1 (5 bases). V was pared by 3 bases and J by 4 bases, with 15 bases between. CDR3 size: 15 residues. The germline gives CDR1 LGHDT, CDR2 YNNKEL (reference sequence). The CDR3 DNA is TGTGCCAGCAGCCACTCCTGGGGGGGGGGCACTGAAGCTTTCTTT. Its translation is CASSHSWGGGTEAFF.

This rearrangement joins TRBV20-1 to TRBJ2-7; weak D call: TRBD2 (6 bases). The V gene's germline CDR1 is DFQATT and CDR2 SNEGSKA (reference sequence). This CDR3 is built from 14 residues. Between the trimmed V and J ends, which lost 2 bases and 3 bases, there was a span of 14 bases. The CDR3 loop reads CSARWRESHYEQYF. Written as DNA, the CDR3 is TGCAGTGCTAGATGGCGGGAATCCCACTACGAGCAGTACTTC.

This clonotype was counted many times. This chain uses TRBV10-3 with TRBJ2-5, with 7 nucleotides matching TRBD1. CDR3 size: 14 residues. Per the germline V gene, CDR1 is ENHRY and CDR2 is SYGVKD. V lost 4 bases and J lost 1; bases outside the gene matches: 3. This CDR3 reads CAISVGTAQETQYF. Written as DNA, the CDR3 is TGTGCCATCAGTGTCGGGACAGCCCAAGAGACCCAGTACTTC.

Many counts were recorded for this clonotype. The gene calls are TRBV5-4 and TRBJ2-1; 7 bases match TRBD2. Germline V CDR1 and CDR2: SGHNT, YYREEE (reference sequence). V lost 2 bases to trimming and J lost 5 bases; unmatched junction nucleotides: 7. This CDR3 is built from 15 residues. This chain's CDR3 is CASSLGGSLHNEQFF. The CDR3 DNA follows: TGTGCCAGCAGCTTAGGCGGGAGTCTCCACAATGAGCAGTTCTTC.

CDR3 DNA: TGCGCCAGCAGCTTGCCGTCAAAAGAGCAGTTCTTC. It is translated as CASSLPSKEQFF. The chain couples TRBV5-1 to TRBJ2-1, with unresolved D. CDR3 length equals 12 residues. Germline loops: CDR1 SGHRS, CDR2 YFSETQ. The ends were cut back, 1 base at V and 10 bases at J, with 9 bases in the middle.

This clonotype was seen a few times. This chain uses TRBV7-2 with TRBJ2-1; 9 bases align to TRBD1. The CDR3 is made up of 15 amino acids. Germline loops: CDR1 SGHTA, CDR2 FQGNSA. With 4 bases clipped from V and 4 bases from J, the junction kept 5 bases outside the gene matches. CDR3 nucleotides: TGTGCCAGCAGCTCAACAGGGGGCGCTTACAATGAGCAGTTCTTC. This encodes CASSSTGGAYNEQFF.